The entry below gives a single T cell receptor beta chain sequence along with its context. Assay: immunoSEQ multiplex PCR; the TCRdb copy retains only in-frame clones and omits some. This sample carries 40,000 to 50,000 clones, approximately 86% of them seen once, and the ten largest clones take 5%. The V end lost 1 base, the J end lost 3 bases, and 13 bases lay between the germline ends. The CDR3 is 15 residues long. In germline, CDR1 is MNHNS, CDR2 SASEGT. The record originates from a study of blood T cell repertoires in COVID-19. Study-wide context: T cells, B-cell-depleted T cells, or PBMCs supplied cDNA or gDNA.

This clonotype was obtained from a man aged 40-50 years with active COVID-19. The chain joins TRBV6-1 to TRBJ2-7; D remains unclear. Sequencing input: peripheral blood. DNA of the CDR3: TGTGCCAGCAGTGAAGTTGAGTCGTGGTACTACGAGCAGTACTTC. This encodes CASSEVESWYYEQYF.